The entry below gives a single T cell receptor (beta chain) sequence along with its context. Its antigen is not identified. This entry belongs to a study of radiotherapy plus CTLA-4 blockade in lung cancer. About the study: Across the patients, objective responses occurred in under 20%, and disease control in roughly 30%.

The study's findings and limits: Radiotherapy plus ipilimumab was followed by expansion in blood of tumor-derived TCR clones. Reports state that early shifts in blood T cell clones, with interferon-beta, best predicted response.

The study treated chemo-refractory metastatic non-small-cell lung cancer patients with focal radiation plus ipilimumab CTLA-4 blockade. Some clones are missing from TCRdb's copy, which holds only in-frame ones; the method was immunoSEQ multiplex PCR. The sample lists 90,000 to 100,000 clones; roughly 80% were seen once. Per the germline V gene, CDR1 is LNHDA and CDR2 is SQIVND (reference sequence). Trimming cost V 5 bases and J 6 bases; bases outside gene matches: 3. There are 15 residues in the CDR3. The source was peripheral blood, collected from a patient treated with radiotherapy plus ipilimumab. The TCR sequence derives from a human donor with non-small cell lung cancer that progressed on radiotherapy plus ipilimumab. The chain carries TRBV19 and TRBJ2-2; 13 bases match TRBD2. The chain's CDR3 is CASSFTSGRAGELFF. The CDR3 DNA reads TGTGCCAGTAGTTTTACTAGCGGGAGGGCCGGGGAGCTGTTTTTT.